One sample yielded the 30 T cell receptor beta chains listed below, sequenced in a study of T cell changes during pregnancy in multiple sclerosis. Some clones are missing from TCRdb's copy, which holds only in-frame ones; the method was immunoSEQ multiplex PCR. The sample consists of about 79,000 clones, 93% of them appearing once. This sample comprised peripheral blood, obtained in the second trimester of pregnancy. The source of these receptors is a female donor in good health, enrolled as a control in a pregnancy study.

This sequence joins TRBV5-8 and TRBJ1-5; a weak D match, TRBD1 (6 bases). Germline V gives CDR1 SGHTS, CDR2 YDEGEE. This CDR3 has 16 residues. V lost 2 bases and J lost 4, with 16 bases in between. The CDR3 nucleotides read TGTGCCAGCAGCTTAGTGCGGGGGCAGGCTAATCAGCCCCAGCATTTT. Translating gives CASSLVRGQANQPQHF.

The chain employs TRBV13 and TRBJ2-6; D is uncertain. Trimming cost V 2 bases and J 2 bases, with 7 bases left between them. Germline V gives CDR1 PRHDT, CDR2 FYEKMQ (reference sequence). There are 15 residues in the CDR3. CDR3 region: CASSLRVAGANVLTF. As DNA, the CDR3 is TGTGCCAGCAGCTTACGTGTTGCTGGGGCCAACGTCCTGACTTTC.

V gene TRBV15 combines with J gene TRBJ2-5; 7 positions match TRBD1. The germline V gene encodes CDR1 LNHNV and CDR2 YYDKDF (reference sequence). V was clipped by 0 bases and J by 6 bases; unmatched bases: 10. The CDR3 loop spans 16 amino acids. The DNA for the CDR3 is TGTGCCACCAGCAGAGATCGAATAGAGGGGGCGAAGACCCAGTACTTC. Protein product: CATSRDRIEGAKTQYF. Full variable domain (outside the CDR3, taken from reference TRBV15 and TRBJ2-5): DAMVIQNPRYQVTQFGKPVTLSCSQTLNHNVMYWYQQKSSQAPKLLFHYYDKDFNNEADTPDNFQSRRPNTSFCFLDIRSPGLGDTAMYLCATSRDRIEGAKTQYFGPGTRLLVL.

This chain links TRBV11-3 with TRBJ1-3; D gene ambiguous. Trimming removed 1 base from V and 4 bases from J, with 5 bases in between. The CDR3 length is 13 residues. Germline V gene data show CDR1 as SGHNT and CDR2 as YENEEA. CDR3: CASSLGPGNTIYF. The CDR3 coding sequence is TGTGCCAGCAGCTTAGGTCCGGGAAACACCATATATTTT.

The V and J genes are TRBV27 and TRBJ1-2; D gene ambiguous. CDR3 length equals 13 residues. V lost 6 bases to trimming and J lost 0 bases, with 8 bases between them. Germline values: CDR1 MNHEY, CDR2 SMNVEV (reference sequence). The DNA for the CDR3 is TGTGCCAGCAGGGGCAACGCTAACTATGGCTACACCTTC. Encoded protein: CASRGNANYGYTF.

The V and J genes are TRBV10-2 and TRBJ1-1; tentative D call: TRBD1 (6 bases). V was trimmed by 2 bases and J by 6 bases, leaving 10 bases between them. The V gene's germline CDR1 is WSHSY and CDR2 SAAADI. CDR3 size: 13 residues. The CDR3 region has the DNA TGCGCCAGCAGTGAGGCAGGGGCCCCTGAAGCTTTCTTT. It yields the protein CASSEAGAPEAFF.

The chain links TRBV9 to TRBJ2-5; perhaps TRBD2 as D (5 bases). Germline V gene data show CDR1 as SGDLS and CDR2 as YYNGEE. Trimming shortened V by 0 bases and J by 4 bases, and 7 bases separated the two germline ends. The CDR3 has 13 amino acids. In DNA form, the CDR3 reads TGTGCCAGCAGCGTAGGAGGGCGAGAGACCCAGTACTTC. This encodes CASSVGGRETQYF.

The rearrangement joins TRBV5-1 to TRBJ2-5; 13 positions match TRBD2. Germline trimming cut 1 base from V and 4 bases from J; bases unmatched to any gene: 1. The CDR3 covers 15 residues. Per germline, CDR1 SGHRS and CDR2 YFSETQ. CDR3 in amino acids: CASSLRLAGGETQYF. DNA for the CDR3: TGCGCCAGCAGCTTGAGACTAGCGGGAGGAGAGACCCAGTACTTC.

The rearrangement joins TRBV27 to TRBJ2-7; 8 nucleotides match TRBD1. CDR3 length: 16 amino acids. The germline gives CDR1 MNHEY, CDR2 SMNVEV (reference sequence). The V gene end was trimmed by 6 bases and the J gene end by 0 bases; junction bases not matched to a gene: 10. The CDR3 loop is CASSSHRTGNSYEQYF. CDR3 sequence (DNA): TGTGCCAGCAGCTCCCACCGGACAGGGAACTCCTACGAGCAGTACTTC.

The J gene is TRBJ2-7, the V gene TRBV9, with 10 bases fitting TRBD2. The CDR3 totals 15 residues. Germline V lookup: CDR1 SGDLS, CDR2 YYNGEE. The trim removed 4 bases at V and 5 bases at J, leaving 9 bases unmatched. CDR3 nucleotide sequence: TGTGCCAGCAGCACTCATAGCGGGGGGATAAACGAGCAGTACTTC. Protein product: CASSTHSGGINEQYF.

This chain connects TRBV25-1 to TRBJ2-4; 7 bases agree with TRBD2. With 11 bases clipped from V and 3 bases from J, the junction kept 10 bases outside the gene matches. The V gene's germline CDR1 is MGHDK and CDR2 SYGVNS. This CDR3 is built from 14 residues. CDR3 sequence reads: CAGGGGFGKNIQYF. The CDR3 bases are TGTGCCGGGGGGGGAGGGTTTGGCAAAAACATTCAGTACTTC.

This chain connects TRBV4-3 to TRBJ1-2; 9 positions match TRBD1. V shed 4 bases, J shed 7 bases, and the junction held 4 bases outside the gene matches. The CDR3 is 13 residues long. Germline-derived CDR1 and CDR2 are LGHNA and YSLEER. In nucleotides, the CDR3 is TGCGCCAGCAGCCGGGACAGGGAGGGTGGCTACACCTTC. This gives the protein CASSRDREGGYTF.

This clone is a singleton in its sample. This chain links TRBV4-3 with TRBJ2-6, with D uncertain. V lost 0 bases and J lost 1, with 25 bases in between. The CDR3 covers 22 residues. CDR1 is LGHNA and CDR2 is YSLEER in the germline V gene. CDR3 amino acids: CASSQDQQPSLYGSSGANVLTF. Written as DNA, the CDR3 is TGCGCCAGCAGCCAAGATCAACAGCCCAGCCTGTATGGGTCTTCTGGGGCCAACGTCCTGACTTTC.

This sequence joins TRBV4-3 and TRBJ2-1; D possibly corresponds to TRBD2 (6 bases). The germline gives CDR1 LGHNA, CDR2 YSLEER. V was cut by 2 bases and J by 5 bases, with 16 bases left in between. The length of the CDR3 is 16 residues. The CDR3 sequence is CASSQKPGDRDNEQFF. CDR3 nucleotides: TGCGCCAGCAGCCAAAAACCGGGGGATAGAGACAATGAGCAGTTCTTC.

The rearrangement links TRBV10-2 to TRBJ2-7; 9 positions match TRBD2. The CDR3 has 14 amino acids. V lost 10 bases, J lost 1 base, and 8 bases stayed unmatched. Germline V lookup: CDR1 WSHSY, CDR2 SAAADI. The CDR3, as DNA: TGCGCCACCTTCGGGCGGGGGGGATCCTACGAGCAGTACTTC. It yields the protein CATFGRGGSYEQYF.

The J gene is TRBJ1-5, the V gene TRBV6-6; TRBD1 might be the D (6 bases). Germline CDR1 reads MNHNY; CDR2 reads SVGAGI (reference sequence). Between the trimmed V and J ends, which lost 7 bases and 4 bases, there was a span of 14 bases. The CDR3 runs to 14 residues. CDR3 amino acids: CASTQRQGNQPQHF. For the CDR3, the DNA is TGTGCCAGCACCCAGAGGCAGGGGAATCAGCCCCAGCATTTT.

The CDR3 loop reads CASSISRQGRETQYF. Here the CDR3 DNA reads TGTGCCAGTAGTATATCCCGGCAGGGTAGAGAGACCCAGTACTTC. The rearrangement links TRBV19 to TRBJ2-5; possibly TRBD1 for D (5 bases). This CDR3 is 15 amino acids long. Germline loops: CDR1 LNHDA, CDR2 SQIVND (reference sequence). V was cut by 2 bases and J by 4 bases, with 14 bases left in between.

This chain connects TRBV4-3 to TRBJ2-4, with 7 bases aligning to TRBD2. Germline V CDR1 and CDR2: LGHNA, YSLEER. The CDR3 is made up of 17 amino acids. J lost 0 bases, V lost 4 bases, and 9 bases had no gene match. The CDR3 DNA follows: TGCGCCAGCAGCCCGCAAAATAGCGGGCTAGCCAAAAACATTCAGTACTTC. Translating gives CASSPQNSGLAKNIQYF.

The chain is built from TRBV2 and TRBJ1-1; 9 nucleotides align to TRBD1. V was clipped by 6 bases and J by 3 bases; unmatched bases: 5. The length of the CDR3 is 14 residues. Germline V CDR1 and CDR2: SNHLY, FYNNEI. The CDR3 is CASREGQGYTEAFF. The CDR3 coding sequence is TGTGCCAGCAGAGAGGGACAGGGCTACACTGAAGCTTTCTTT.

A word on this clone: Mismatch with germline at one junction end may stem from a read error. The V gene is TRBV25-1, the J gene TRBJ2-2; 11 bases are a match to TRBD2. The CDR3 runs 16 residues. Germline V gene lookup returns CDR1 MGHDK and CDR2 SYGVNS. The CDR3 DNA is TGTGTCAGCAGTGGTACTAGCGGGGGGAACACCGGGGAGCTGTTTTTT. Protein sequence: CVSSGTSGGNTGELFF.

The V call is TRBV5-4, the J call TRBJ2-7; 9 nucleotides agree with TRBD2. Germline V gives CDR1 SGHNT, CDR2 YYREEE (reference sequence). This CDR3 is built from 14 residues. V lost 4 bases to trimming and J lost 6 bases; unmatched junction nucleotides: 8. CDR3 loop: CASSPRTSAAEQYF. DNA of the CDR3: TGTGCCAGCAGCCCCCGGACTAGCGCGGCCGAGCAGTACTTC. Looking up the rest from reference TRBV5-4 and TRBJ2-7 gives the full variable domain: ETGVTQSPTHLIKTRGQQVTLRCSSQSGHNTVSWYQQALGQGPQFIFQYYREEENGRGNFPPRFSGLQFPNYSSELNVNALELDDSALYLCASSPRTSAAEQYFGPGTRLTVT.

The gene calls are TRBV9 and TRBJ2-1; no firm D call. Germline V gene sequence: CDR1 SGDLS, CDR2 YYNGEE. This CDR3 has 16 amino acids. V lost 3 bases and J 0 bases, leaving 13 bases between the germline ends. The CDR3 region has the DNA TGTGCCAGCAGCGCCCACGGCGGCAGCTCCTACAATGAGCAGTTCTTC. Amino acid sequence: CASSAHGGSSYNEQFF.

V gene TRBV7-9 combines with J gene TRBJ1-5, with a weak D call TRBD1 (6 bases). Germline-derived CDR1 and CDR2 are SEHNR and FQNEAQ (reference sequence). The length of the CDR3 is 13 residues. The ends were cut back, 5 bases at V and 8 bases at J, with 13 bases in the middle. For the CDR3, the DNA is TGTGCCAGCAGCCAGACGGGGGGCGAGCCCCAGCATTTT. Translating it yields CASSQTGGEPQHF. The whole variable domain, remainder taken from reference TRBV7-9 and TRBJ1-5, is DTGVSQNPRHKITKRGQNVTFRCDPISEHNRLYWYRQTLGQGPEFLTYFQNEAQLEKSRLLSDRFSAERPKGSFSTLEIQRTEQGDSAMYLCASSQTGGEPQHFGDGTRLSIL.

V gene TRBV10-3 combines with J gene TRBJ2-7, with 7 bases identical to TRBD1. CDR1 is ENHRY and CDR2 is SYGVKD in the germline V gene. This CDR3 has 15 amino acids. V lost 3 bases and J lost 2; bases outside the gene matches: 7. The CDR3 protein is CAISEGTVDTYEQYF. The CDR3 DNA reads as TGTGCCATCAGTGAAGGGACAGTCGACACCTACGAGCAGTACTTC.

Comment on this clone: Different DNA sequences within this sample yield the same CDR3. CDR3 sequence (DNA): TGTGCCAGCAGTTTGGGGGGACAGCCCCAGCATTTT. It translates to CASSLGGQPQHF. The J gene is TRBJ1-5, the V gene TRBV27; tentative D call: TRBD1 (5 bases). The CDR3 spans 12 residues. Trimming took off 3 bases at V and 7 bases at J, with 7 bases between the two ends. Germline-derived CDR1 and CDR2 are MNHEY and SMNVEV (reference sequence).

This CDR3 is CASSPSGGASDTQYF. The DNA for the CDR3 is TGTGCCAGCAGTCCTAGCGGGGGGGCCTCGGATACGCAGTATTTT. The rearrangement joins TRBV6-5 to TRBJ2-3; 12 nucleotides match TRBD2. There are 15 residues in the CDR3. The ends lost 5 bases at V and 6 bases at J; junction bases unmatched: 6. Germline CDR1 MNHEY, CDR2 SVGAGI.

The gene calls are TRBV6-4 and TRBJ2-3; tentative D call: TRBD2 (7 bases). The CDR3 sequence is 16 residues long. CDR1 and CDR2 (germline): MRHNA, SNTAGT. Trimming removed 0 bases from V and 4 bases from J, with 14 bases in between. CDR3 sequence: CASSDSRGGASDTQYF. CDR3 bases: TGTGCCAGCAGTGACTCCCGAGGGGGGGCGTCAGATACGCAGTATTTT.

Of note for this clone: One junction end does not reproduce the germline sequence, and a read error may be involved. The chain recombines TRBV7-2 with TRBJ1-3, with D unresolved. In germline, CDR1 is SGHTA, CDR2 FQGNSA. This CDR3 contains 14 residues. The CDR3 is CASSLGSSGNTTYF. CDR3 bases: TGTGCCAGCAGCCTCGGGAGCTCTGGAAACACCACATATTTT.

V usage is TRBV5-1 and J usage is TRBJ2-7, with D tentatively TRBD1 (6 bases). Trimming cost V 0 bases and J 3 bases, with 16 bases left between them. Germline assignment: CDR1 SGHRS and CDR2 YFSETQ. This CDR3 has 16 amino acids. The DNA for the CDR3 is TGCGCCAGCAGCTTGGGGGCACAGGGTGTCGGCTACGAGCAGTACTTC. It specifies CASSLGAQGVGYEQYF.

J is TRBJ2-6 and V is TRBV29-1; D call uncertain. Germline V gene sequence: CDR1 SQVTM, CDR2 ANQGSEA. This CDR3 contains 13 residues. Trimming removed 5 bases at V and 1 base at J, with 6 bases between. CDR3 sequence reads: CSVSNSGANVLTF. Here the CDR3 DNA reads TGCAGCGTTTCAAATTCTGGGGCCAACGTCCTGACTTTC.